The following is a T cell receptor beta chain sequence with its context. Its target is unknown. Germline V gene data show CDR1 as SGHVS and CDR2 as FQNEAQ. This CDR3 contains 16 residues. V lost 5 bases, J lost 0 bases, and 15 bases lay in between. These data belong to a study of T cell therapy after organ transplantation. Study outcomes and limitations: Nonresponders had marked pretherapy clonal expansions and little post-therapy change. Post-therapy CD8 clonality change correlated inversely with pretherapy clonality. Post-therapy reconstitution appeared to include transferred and endogenous clonotypes.

These transplant recipients had drug-resistant or recurrent cytomegalovirus infection. Assay used: immunoSEQ multiplex PCR; TCRdb lists only in-frame clones, some missing. The sample lists 40,000 to 60,000 clones, about 95% occurring once. The sequence was collected from a human patient who had received a solid organ transplant and had CMV disease. The sample consisted of CD8+ T cells from blood, taken before autologous CMV-specific T cell therapy. This rearrangement joins TRBV7-8 to TRBJ2-3; D is uncertain. This chain's CDR3 is CASSPLRVSSTDTQYF. CDR3 DNA sequence: TGTGCCAGCAGCCCCCTACGGGTATCTAGCACAGATACGCAGTATTTT. Based on the CDR3 plus reference TRBV7-8 and TRBJ2-3, the full variable domain is GAGVSQSPRYKVAKRGQDVALRCDPISGHVSLFWYQQALGQGPEFLTYFQNEAQLDKSGLPSDRFFAERPEGSVSTLKIQRTQQEDSAVYLCASSPLRVSSTDTQYFGPGTRLTVL.